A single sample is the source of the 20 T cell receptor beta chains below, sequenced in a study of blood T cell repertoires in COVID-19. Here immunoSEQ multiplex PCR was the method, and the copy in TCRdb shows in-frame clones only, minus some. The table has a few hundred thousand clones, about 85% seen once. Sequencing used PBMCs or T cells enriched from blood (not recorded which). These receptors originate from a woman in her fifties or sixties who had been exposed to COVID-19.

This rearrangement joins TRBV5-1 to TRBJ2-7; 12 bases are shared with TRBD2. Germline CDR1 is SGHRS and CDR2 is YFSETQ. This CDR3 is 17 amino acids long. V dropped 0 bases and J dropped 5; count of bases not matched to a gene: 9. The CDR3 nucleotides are TGCGCCAGCAGCTTGGCCTCTCTAGCGGGGGGGTCCCACGAGCAGTACTTC. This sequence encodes CASSLASLAGGSHEQYF.

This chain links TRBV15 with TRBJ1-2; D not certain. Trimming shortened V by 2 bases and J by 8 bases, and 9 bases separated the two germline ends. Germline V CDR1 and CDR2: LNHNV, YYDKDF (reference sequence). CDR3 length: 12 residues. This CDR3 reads CATSRSSGGYTF. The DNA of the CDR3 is TGTGCCACCAGCAGATCATCGGGGGGCTACACCTTC.

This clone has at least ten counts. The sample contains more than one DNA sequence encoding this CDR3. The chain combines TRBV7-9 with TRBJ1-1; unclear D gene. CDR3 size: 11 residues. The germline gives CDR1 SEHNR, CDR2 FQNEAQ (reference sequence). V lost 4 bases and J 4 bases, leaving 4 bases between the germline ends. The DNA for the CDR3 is TGTGCCAGCAGCTCGTCCACTGAAGCTTTCTTT. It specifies CASSSSTEAFF.

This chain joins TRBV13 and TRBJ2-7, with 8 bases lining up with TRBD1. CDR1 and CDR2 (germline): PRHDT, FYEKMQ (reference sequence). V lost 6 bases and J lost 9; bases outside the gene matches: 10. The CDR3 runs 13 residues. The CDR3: CASRPTDRETQYF. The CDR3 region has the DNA TGTGCCAGCAGGCCGACGGACAGGGAGACGCAGTACTTC. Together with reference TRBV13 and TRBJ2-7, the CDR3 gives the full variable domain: AAGVIQSPRHLIKEKRETATLKCYPIPRHDTVYWYQQGPGQDPQFLISFYEKMQSDKGSIPDRFSAQQFSDYHSELNMSSLELGDSALYFCASRPTDRETQYFGPGTRLTVT.

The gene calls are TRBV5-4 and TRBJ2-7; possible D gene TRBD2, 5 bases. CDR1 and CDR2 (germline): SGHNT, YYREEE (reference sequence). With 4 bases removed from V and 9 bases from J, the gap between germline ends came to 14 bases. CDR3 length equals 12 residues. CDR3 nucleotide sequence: TGTGCCAGCAGCCAGGACTCCGTGGGGCAGTACTTC. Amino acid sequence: CASSQDSVGQYF.

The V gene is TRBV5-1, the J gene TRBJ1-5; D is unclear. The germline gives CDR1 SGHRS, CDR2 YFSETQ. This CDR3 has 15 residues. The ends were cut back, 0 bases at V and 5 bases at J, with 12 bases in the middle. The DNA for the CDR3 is TGCGCCAGCAGCTTGGCCGGCAGGCGGGATCAGCCCCAGCATTTT. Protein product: CASSLAGRRDQPQHF.

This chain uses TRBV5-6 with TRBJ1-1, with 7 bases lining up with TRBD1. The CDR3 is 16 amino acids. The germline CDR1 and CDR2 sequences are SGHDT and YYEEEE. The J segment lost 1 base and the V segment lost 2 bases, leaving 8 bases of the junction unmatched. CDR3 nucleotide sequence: TGTGCCAGCAGCTTTAGGGGGGACAGAACGAACACTGAAGCTTTCTTT. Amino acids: CASSFRGDRTNTEAFF.

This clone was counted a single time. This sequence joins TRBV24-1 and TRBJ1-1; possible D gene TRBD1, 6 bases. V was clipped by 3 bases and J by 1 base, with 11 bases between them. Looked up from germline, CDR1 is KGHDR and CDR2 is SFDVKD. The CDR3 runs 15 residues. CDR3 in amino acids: CATSDATGPNTEAFF. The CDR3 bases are TGTGCCACCAGTGATGCGACAGGTCCGAACACTGAAGCTTTCTTT.

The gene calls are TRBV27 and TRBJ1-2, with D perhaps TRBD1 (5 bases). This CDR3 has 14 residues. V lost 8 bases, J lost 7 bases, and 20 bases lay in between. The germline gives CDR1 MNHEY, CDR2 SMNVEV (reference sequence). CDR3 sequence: CASRTPGNKAGYTF. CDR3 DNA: TGTGCCAGCCGGACCCCAGGGAATAAGGCTGGCTACACCTTC.

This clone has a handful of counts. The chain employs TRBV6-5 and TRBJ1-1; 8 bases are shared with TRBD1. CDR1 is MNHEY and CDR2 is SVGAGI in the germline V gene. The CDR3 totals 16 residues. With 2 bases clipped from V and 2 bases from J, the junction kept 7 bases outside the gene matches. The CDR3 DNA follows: TGTGCCAGCAGTTACATGGACAGGGCTTACAACACTGAAGCTTTCTTT. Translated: CASSYMDRAYNTEAFF.

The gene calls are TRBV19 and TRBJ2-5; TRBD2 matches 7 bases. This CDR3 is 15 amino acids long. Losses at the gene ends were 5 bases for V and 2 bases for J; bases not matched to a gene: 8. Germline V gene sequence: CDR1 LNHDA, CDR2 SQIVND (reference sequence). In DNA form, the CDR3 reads TGTGCCAGTAGTCCTAAAACGGGACTACAAGAGACCCAGTACTTC. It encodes CASSPKTGLQETQYF.

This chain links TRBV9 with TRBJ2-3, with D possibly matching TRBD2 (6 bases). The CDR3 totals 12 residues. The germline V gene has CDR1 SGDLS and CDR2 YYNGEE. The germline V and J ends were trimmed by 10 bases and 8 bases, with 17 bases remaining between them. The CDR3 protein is CASGLLEGTQYF. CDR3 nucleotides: TGTGCCTCGGGACTCCTAGAGGGTACGCAGTATTTT.

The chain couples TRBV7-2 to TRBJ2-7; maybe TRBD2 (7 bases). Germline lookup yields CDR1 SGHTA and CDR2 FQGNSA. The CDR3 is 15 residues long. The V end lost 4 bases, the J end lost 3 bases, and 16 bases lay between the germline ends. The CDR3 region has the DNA TGTGCCAGCAGCTCACAGCCGGGGGGCCGCTACGAGCAGTACTTC. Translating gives CASSSQPGGRYEQYF.

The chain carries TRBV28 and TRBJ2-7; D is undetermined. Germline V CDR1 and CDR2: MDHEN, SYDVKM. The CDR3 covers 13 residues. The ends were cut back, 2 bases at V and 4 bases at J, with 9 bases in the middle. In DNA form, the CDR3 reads TGTGCCAGCAGTTTACCGCGGTTTTACGAGCAGTACTTC. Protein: CASSLPRFYEQYF.

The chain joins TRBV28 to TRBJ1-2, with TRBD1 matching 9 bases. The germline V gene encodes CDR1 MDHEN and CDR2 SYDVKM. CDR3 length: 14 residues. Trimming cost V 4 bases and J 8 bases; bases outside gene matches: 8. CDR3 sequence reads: CASSSWDREEGYTF. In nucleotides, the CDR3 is TGTGCCAGCAGTTCCTGGGACAGGGAGGAGGGCTACACCTTC.

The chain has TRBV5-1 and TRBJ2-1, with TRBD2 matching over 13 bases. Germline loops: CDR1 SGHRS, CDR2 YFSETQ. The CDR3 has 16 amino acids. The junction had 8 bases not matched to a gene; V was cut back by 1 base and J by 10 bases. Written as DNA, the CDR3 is TGCGCCAGCAGCTTGCGCCCGGGGACTAGCGGGGAGGAGCAGTTCTTC. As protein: CASSLRPGTSGEEQFF.

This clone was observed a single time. CDR3 DNA sequence: TGTGCCAGCAGCCAGTCAGGGCCCCAGATCAATGAGCAGTTCTTC. This translates into CASSQSGPQINEQFF. The rearrangement links TRBV3-1 (or the pseudogene TRBV3-2) to TRBJ2-1; a weak D match, TRBD1 (5 bases). CDR3 length equals 15 residues. V was pared by 3 bases and J by 6 bases, with 15 bases between. Looked up from germline, CDR1 is LGHDT and CDR2 is YNNKEL (reference sequence).

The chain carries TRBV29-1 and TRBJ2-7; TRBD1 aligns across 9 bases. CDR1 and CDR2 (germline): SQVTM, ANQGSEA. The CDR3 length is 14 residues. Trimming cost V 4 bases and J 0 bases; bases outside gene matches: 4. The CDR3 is CSVADRGVSYEQYF. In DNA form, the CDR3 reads TGCAGCGTTGCCGACAGGGGGGTCTCCTACGAGCAGTACTTC.

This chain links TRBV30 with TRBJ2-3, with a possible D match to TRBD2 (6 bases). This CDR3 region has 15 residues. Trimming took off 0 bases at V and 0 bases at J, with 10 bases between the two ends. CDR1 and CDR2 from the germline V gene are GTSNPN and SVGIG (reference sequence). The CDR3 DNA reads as TGTGCCTGGAGTGTTGGCGGGGCTAGCACAGATACGCAGTATTTT. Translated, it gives CAWSVGGASTDTQYF.

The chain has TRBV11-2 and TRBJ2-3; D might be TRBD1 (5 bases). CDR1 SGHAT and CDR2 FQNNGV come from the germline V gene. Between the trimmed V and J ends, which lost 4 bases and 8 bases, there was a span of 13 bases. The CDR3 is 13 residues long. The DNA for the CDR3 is TGTGCCAGCAGCTACCTTGGTGGGGCTACGCAGTATTTT. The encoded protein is CASSYLGGATQYF.